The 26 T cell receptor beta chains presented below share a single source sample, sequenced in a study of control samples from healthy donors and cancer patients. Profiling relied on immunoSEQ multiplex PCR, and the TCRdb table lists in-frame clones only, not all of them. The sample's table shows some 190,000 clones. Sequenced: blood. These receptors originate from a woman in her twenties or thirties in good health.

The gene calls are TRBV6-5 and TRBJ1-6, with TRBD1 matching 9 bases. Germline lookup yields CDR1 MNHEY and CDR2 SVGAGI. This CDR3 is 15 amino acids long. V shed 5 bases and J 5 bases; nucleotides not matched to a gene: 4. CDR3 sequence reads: CASSQQGADNSPLHF. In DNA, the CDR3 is TGTGCCAGCAGTCAACAGGGGGCAGATAATTCACCCCTCCACTTT.

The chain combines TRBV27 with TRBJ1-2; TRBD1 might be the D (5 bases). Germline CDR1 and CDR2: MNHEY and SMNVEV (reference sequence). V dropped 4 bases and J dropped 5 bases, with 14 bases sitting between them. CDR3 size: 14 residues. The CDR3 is CASSYHGAGYGYTF. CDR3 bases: TGTGCCAGCAGTTACCACGGGGCTGGGTATGGCTACACCTTC.

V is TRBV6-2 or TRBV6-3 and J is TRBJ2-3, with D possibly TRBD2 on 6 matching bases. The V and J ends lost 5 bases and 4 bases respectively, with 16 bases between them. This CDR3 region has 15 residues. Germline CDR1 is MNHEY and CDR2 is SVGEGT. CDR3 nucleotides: TGTGCCAGCAGTCCGCCGACTAGTCAGGCAGATACGCAGTATTTT. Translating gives CASSPPTSQADTQYF.

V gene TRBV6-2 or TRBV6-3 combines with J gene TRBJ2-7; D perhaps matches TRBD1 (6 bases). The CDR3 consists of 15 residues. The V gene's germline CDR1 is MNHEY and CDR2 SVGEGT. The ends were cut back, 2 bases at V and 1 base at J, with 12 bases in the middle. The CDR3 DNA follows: TGTGCCAGCAGTTACCAGGGGCGCGAATCCTACGAGCAGTACTTC. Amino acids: CASSYQGRESYEQYF.

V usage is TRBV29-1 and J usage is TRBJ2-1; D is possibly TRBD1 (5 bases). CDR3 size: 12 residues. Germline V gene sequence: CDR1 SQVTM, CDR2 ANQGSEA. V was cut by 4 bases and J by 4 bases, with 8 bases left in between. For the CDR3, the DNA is TGCAGCGTTGGGGGCGGATACAATGAGCAGTTCTTC. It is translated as CSVGGGYNEQFF.

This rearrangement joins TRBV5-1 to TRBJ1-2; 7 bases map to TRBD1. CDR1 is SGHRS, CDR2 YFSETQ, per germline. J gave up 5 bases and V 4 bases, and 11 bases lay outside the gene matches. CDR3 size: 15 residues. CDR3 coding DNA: TGCGCCAGCAGCCTAGGATGGCAGGGGGATTATGGCTACACCTTC. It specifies CASSLGWQGDYGYTF.

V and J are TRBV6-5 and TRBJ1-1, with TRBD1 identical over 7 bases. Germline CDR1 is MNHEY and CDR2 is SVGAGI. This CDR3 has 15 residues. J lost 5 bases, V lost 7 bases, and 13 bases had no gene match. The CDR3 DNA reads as TGTGCCAGCACCCGAACCCGACAGGGAGGAACTGAAGCTTTCTTT. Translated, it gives CASTRTRQGGTEAFF.

CDR3 DNA sequence: TGTGCCAGCAGCCGGACAGGGGGCTCCTACAATGAGCAGTTCTTC. Translated, it gives CASSRTGGSYNEQFF. The chain employs TRBV9 and TRBJ2-1; 10 bases are a match to TRBD1. The V segment lost 4 bases and the J segment 0 bases; nucleotides outside the gene matches: 1. CDR1 and CDR2 from the germline V gene are SGDLS and YYNGEE. The length of the CDR3 is 15 residues.

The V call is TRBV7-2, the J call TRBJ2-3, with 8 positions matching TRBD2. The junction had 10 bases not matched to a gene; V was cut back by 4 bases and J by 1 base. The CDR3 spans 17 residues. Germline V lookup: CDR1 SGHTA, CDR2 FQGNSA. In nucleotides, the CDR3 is TGTGCCAGCAGCTCCTGGAGTAGCGGGGTCCGCACAGATACGCAGTATTTT. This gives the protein CASSSWSSGVRTDTQYF.

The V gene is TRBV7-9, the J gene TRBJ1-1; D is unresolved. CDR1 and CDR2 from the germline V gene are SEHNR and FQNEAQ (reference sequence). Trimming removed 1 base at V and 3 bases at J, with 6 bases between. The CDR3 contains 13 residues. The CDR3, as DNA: TGTGCCAGCAGCTTAGTTATATACACTGAAGCTTTCTTT. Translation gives CASSLVIYTEAFF.

The CDR3 is CASSQAGTGDPDTQYF. DNA for the CDR3: TGTGCCAGCAGTCAAGCCGGGACAGGGGACCCAGATACGCAGTATTTT. The V gene is TRBV6-2 or TRBV6-3, the J gene TRBJ2-3, with 10 bases lining up with TRBD1. The V segment lost 5 bases and the J segment 4 bases; nucleotides outside the gene matches: 9. The CDR3 loop spans 16 amino acids. Germline lookup yields CDR1 MNHEY and CDR2 SVGEGT.

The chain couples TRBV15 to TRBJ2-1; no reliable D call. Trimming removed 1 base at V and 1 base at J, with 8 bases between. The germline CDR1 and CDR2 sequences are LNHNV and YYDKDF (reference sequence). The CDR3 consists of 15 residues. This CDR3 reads CATSRGGVSYNEQFF. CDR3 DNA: TGTGCCACCAGCAGAGGCGGCGTGTCCTACAATGAGCAGTTCTTC.

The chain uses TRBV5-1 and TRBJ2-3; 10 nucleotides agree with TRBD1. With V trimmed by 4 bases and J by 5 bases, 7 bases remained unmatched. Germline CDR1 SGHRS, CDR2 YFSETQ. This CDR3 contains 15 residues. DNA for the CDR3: TGCGCCAGCAGCCCGCGACAGGGGGCTGGAGATACGCAGTATTTT. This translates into CASSPRQGAGDTQYF.

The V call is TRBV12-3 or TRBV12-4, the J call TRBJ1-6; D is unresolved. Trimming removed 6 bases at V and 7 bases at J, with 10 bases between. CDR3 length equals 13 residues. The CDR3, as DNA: TGTGCCAGCAGCTACTCACCCAATTCACCCCTCCACTTT. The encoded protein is CASSYSPNSPLHF.

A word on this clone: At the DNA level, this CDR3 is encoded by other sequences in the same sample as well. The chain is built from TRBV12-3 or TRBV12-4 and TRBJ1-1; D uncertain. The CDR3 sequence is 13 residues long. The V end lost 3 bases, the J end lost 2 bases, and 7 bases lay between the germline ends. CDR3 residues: CASSFGPNTEAFF. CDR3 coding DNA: TGTGCCAGCAGTTTCGGTCCCAACACTGAAGCTTTCTTT.

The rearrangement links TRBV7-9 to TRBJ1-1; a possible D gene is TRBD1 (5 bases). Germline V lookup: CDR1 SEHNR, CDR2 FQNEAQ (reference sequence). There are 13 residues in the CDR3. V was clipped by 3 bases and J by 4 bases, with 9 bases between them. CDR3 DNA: TGTGCCAGCAGCTTCCAGGGAGTCACTGAAGCTTTCTTT. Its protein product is CASSFQGVTEAFF.

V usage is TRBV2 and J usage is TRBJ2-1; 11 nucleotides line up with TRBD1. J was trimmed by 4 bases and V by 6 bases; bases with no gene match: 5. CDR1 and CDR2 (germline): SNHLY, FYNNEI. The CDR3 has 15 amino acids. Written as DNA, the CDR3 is TGTGCCAGCAGGGCAGGGACAGGGGGATACAATGAGCAGTTCTTC. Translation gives CASRAGTGGYNEQFF.

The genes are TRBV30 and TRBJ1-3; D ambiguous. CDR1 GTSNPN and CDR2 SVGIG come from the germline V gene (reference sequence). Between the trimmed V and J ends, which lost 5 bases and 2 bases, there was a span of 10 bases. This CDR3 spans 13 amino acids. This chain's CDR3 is CAWDRFPGNTIYF. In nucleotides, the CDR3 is TGTGCCTGGGACCGATTCCCTGGAAACACCATATATTTT.

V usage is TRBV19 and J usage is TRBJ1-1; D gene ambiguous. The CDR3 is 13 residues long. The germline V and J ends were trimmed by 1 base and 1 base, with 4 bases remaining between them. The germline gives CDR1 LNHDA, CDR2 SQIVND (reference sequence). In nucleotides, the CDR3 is TGTGCCAGTAGTATAGTGGAGAACACTGAAGCTTTCTTT. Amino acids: CASSIVENTEAFF.

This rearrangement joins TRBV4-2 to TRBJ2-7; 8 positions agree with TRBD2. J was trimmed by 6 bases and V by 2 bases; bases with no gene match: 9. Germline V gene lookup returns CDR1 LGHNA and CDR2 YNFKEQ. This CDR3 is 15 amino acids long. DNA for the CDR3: TGTGCCAGCAGCCAATGGATGACGGGGGGGCGCGAGCAGTACTTC. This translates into CASSQWMTGGREQYF.

The CDR3 nucleotides are TGCGCCAGCACAAAACAGGGAGCCGACAATGAGCAGTTCTTC. Translating it yields CASTKQGADNEQFF. The chain joins TRBV5-1 to TRBJ2-1, with a tentative D call TRBD1 (6 bases). Trimming left V 6 bases short and J 5 bases short, with 15 bases between. Germline V gene data show CDR1 as SGHRS and CDR2 as YFSETQ. This CDR3 region has 14 residues.

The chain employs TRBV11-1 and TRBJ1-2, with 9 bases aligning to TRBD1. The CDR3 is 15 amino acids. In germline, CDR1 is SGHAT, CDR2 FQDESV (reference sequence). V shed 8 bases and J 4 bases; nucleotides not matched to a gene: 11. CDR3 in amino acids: CASARDRVDAYGYTF. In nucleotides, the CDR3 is TGTGCCAGCGCAAGGGACAGGGTCGATGCCTATGGCTACACCTTC.

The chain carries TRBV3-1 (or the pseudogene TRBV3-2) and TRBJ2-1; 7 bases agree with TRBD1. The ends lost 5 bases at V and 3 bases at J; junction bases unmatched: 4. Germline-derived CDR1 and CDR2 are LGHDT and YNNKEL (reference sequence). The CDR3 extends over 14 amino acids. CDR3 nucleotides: TGTGCCAGCAGCAAGGGACAGTTCTACAATGAGCAGTTCTTC. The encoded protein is CASSKGQFYNEQFF.

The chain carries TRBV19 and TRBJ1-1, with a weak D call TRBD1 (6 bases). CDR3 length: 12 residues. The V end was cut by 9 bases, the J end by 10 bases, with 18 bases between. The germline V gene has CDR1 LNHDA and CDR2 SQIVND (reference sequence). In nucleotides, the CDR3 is TGTGCCAGAGTCCGGGGGCGCGTGGGAGCTTTCTTT. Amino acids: CARVRGRVGAFF.

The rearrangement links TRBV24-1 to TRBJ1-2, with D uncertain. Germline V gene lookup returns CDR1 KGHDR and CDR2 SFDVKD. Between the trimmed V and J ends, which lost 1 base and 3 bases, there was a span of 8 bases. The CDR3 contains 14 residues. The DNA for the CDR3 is TGTGCCACCAGTGATTTTACCTCGGACTATGGCTACACCTTC. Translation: CATSDFTSDYGYTF.

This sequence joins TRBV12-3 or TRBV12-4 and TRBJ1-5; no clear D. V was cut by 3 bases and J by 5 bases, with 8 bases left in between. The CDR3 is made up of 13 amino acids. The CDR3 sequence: CASSFGRHQPQHF. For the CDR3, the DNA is TGTGCCAGCAGTTTTGGACGGCATCAGCCCCAGCATTTT.